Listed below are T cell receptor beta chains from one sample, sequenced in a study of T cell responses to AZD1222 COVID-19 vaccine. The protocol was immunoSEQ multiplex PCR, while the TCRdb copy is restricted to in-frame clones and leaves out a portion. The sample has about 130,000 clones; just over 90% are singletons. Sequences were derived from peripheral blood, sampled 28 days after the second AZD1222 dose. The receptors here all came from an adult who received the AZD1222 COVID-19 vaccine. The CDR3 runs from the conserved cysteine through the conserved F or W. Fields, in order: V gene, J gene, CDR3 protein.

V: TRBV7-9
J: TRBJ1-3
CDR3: CASSLARTGGGNTIYF

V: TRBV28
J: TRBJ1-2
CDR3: CASSSLDGAGAYGYTF

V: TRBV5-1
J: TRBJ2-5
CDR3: CASSSTPAGGETQYF

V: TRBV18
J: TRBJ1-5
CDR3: CASSPRNSNQPQHF

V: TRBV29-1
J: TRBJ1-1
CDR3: CSATVGLNTEAFF

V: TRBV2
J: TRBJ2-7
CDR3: CASSVGAEQYF

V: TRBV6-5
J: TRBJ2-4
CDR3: CASSLGGRELGNIQYF

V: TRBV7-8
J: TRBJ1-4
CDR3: CASSDEVRGAPNEKLFF

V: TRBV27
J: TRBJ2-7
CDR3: CASRWGGEQYF

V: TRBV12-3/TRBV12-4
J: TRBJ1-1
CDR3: CAGRDYAGAEAFF

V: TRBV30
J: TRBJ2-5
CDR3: CAWSAGNSGIITSTQYF

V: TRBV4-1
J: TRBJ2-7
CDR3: CASSLQRSYEQYF

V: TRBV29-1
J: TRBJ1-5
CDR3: CSVGYFSGSNQPQHF

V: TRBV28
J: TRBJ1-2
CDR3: CASSPDRNYGYTF

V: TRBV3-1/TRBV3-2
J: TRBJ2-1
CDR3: CASSQGRLSYNEQFF

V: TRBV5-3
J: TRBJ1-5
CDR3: CARSRDRRNFRHQPQHF

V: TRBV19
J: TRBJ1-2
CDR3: CASSISPTEGYTF

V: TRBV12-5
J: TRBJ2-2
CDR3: CASGLYVGSLSEELFF

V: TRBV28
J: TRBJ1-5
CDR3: CASSLSGRLQHF

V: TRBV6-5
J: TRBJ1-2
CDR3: CASRVLGTALWGYTF

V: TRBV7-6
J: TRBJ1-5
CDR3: CASSLEDGFNQPQHF

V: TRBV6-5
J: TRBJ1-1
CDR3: CASSYSRGAAEAFF

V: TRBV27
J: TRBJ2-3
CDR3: CASSRRAGTSTDTQYF

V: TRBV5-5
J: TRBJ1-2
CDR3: CASSRQGFGYTF

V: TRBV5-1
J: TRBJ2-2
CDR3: CASSSGQATGELFF

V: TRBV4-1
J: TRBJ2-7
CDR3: CASSTSGRTDEQYF

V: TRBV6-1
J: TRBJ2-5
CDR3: CASSEDRGREETQYF

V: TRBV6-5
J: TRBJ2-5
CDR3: CASSYSGTSGQETQYF

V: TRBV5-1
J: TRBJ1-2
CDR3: CASSPDGKNYGYTF